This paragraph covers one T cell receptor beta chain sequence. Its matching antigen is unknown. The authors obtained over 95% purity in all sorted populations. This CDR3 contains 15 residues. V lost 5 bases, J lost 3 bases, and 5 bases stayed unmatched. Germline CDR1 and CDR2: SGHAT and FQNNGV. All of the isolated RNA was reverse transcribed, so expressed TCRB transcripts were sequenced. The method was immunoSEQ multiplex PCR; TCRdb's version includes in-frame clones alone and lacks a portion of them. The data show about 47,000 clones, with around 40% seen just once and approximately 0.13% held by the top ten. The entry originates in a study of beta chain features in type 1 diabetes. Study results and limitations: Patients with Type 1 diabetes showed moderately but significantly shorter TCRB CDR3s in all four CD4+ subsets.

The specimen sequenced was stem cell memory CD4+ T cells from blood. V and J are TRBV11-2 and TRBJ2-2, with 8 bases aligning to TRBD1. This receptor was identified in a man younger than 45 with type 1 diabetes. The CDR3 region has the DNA TGTGCCAGCAGCCCGGACAGGGACTACACCGGGGAGCTGTTTTTT. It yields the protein CASSPDRDYTGELFF.